The present T cell receptor beta chain was sequenced within a study of identical twins. General study results and limits: Whereas memory repertoires showed no such difference, abundant cord blood beta clonotypes carried fewer insertions. Partly confounded zero-insertion analyses could result from invariant MAIT and iNKT cells.

TCRdb called the 5' RACE reads again in MiXCR, with one record for every CDR3 protein. The table records about 530,000 distinct CDR3 sequences, 20% to 25% of them present only once. This CDR3 has 13 residues. CDR1 and CDR2 (germline): MNHNS, SASEGT. V gave up 6 bases and J gave up 3 bases, with 12 bases separating them. Of note for this clonotype: Its antigen is currently unknown.

The sample was also reused in another study, on yellow fever vaccine responses in identical twins.

The specimen sequenced was CD4+ T cells sorted from blood. The V and J genes are TRBV6-1 and TRBJ2-7; TRBD2 is a possible D gene (6 bases). The source of this sequence is a woman aged 18 to 35 in good health. This chain's CDR3 is CASREGTDYEQYV. CDR3 in DNA: TGTGCCAGCAGGGAGGGGACGGACTACGAGCAGTACGTC.